The T cell receptor beta chain under discussion was sequenced for a study of shared clonotypes between healthy human individuals. Trimming removed 2 bases at V and 0 bases at J, with 17 bases between. CDR3 length: 18 amino acids. Per the germline V gene, CDR1 is LGHNA and CDR2 is YNFKEQ. An approximately 210 ng quantity of DNA, tens of thousands of T cell genomes, went into the sorted-subset replicate PCRs. Only in-frame clones appear in the TCRdb table, and some are missing; sequencing was by immunoSEQ multiplex PCR. This sample carries approximately 1.1 million clones, about 84% of them seen once, and the ten largest clones take approximately 0.52%. This clone was seen a single time.

The source material was memory CD4+ T cells from PBMCs. Described subset: CD45RA-negative fraction. The receptor's source is a man between 18 and 35 years old in good health. Some clones in this sample may be carry-over from other donors' samples. The genes are TRBV4-2 and TRBJ1-5; D is possibly TRBD1 (6 bases). The CDR3 coding sequence is TGTGCCAGCAGCCAACTTCCGGCAGGGGAGTATAGCAATCAGCCCCAGCATTTT. Translated: CASSQLPAGEYSNQPQHF.